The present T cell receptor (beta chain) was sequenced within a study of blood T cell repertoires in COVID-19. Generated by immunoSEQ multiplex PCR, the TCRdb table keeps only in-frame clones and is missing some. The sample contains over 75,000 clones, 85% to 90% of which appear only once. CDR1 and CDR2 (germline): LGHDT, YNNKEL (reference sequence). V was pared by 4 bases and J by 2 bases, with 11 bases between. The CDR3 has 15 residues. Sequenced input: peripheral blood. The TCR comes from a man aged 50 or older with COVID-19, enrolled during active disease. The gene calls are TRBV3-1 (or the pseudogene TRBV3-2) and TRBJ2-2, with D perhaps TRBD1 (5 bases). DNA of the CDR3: TGTGCCAGCAGCCCAGGGCTCGGCAACACCGGGGAGCTGTTTTTT. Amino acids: CASSPGLGNTGELFF.